These T cell receptor beta chains were read from a single sample in a study of OX40 agonist ivuxolimab in advanced cancers. Sequencing used immunoSEQ multiplex PCR; TCRdb keeps in-frame clones, though not all of them. The sample shows roughly 48,000 clones, about 81% of them seen only once. The specimen comprised CD4+ or CD8+ T cells sorted from blood, sampled in a trial of the OX40 agonist ivuxolimab. The receptors originated from an adult with an advanced solid tumor such as melanoma, head and neck, liver or kidney cancer. Both conserved end residues are part of each CDR3. The D gene is left open where the match is weak. Not every row has a clone size; where given, it reads once, few, many or a size class.

>TRBD1|few|TRBJ1-5|TRBV18
TGTGCCAGCTCACCGGAAAGACAGGGAGGGCGCAATCAGCCCCAGCATTTT
CASSPERQGGRNQPQHF
>TRBD2|NA|TRBJ2-2|TRBV11-1
TGTGCCAGCAGCTTAGCAGGACTAGCGCCAAACACCGGGGAGCTGTTTTTT
CASSLAGLAPNTGELFF
>NA|NA|TRBJ2-2|TRBV6-1
TGTGCCAGCAGTGAGCTCGGGGAGCTGTTTTTT
CASSELGELFF
>NA|NA|TRBJ1-3|TRBV6-5
TGTGCCAGCACGAGGGGATCGGGAAACACCATATATTTT
CASTRGSGNTIYF
>NA|NA|TRBJ2-1|TRBV7-2
TGTGCCAGCAGCTTAAGGACGTCCTACAATGAGCAGTTCTTC
CASSLRTSYNEQFF
>NA|NA|TRBJ2-3|TRBV11-3
TGTGCCAGCAGCCGGAGCCTGGGGGCAGGCACAGATACGCAGTATTTT
CASSRSLGAGTDTQYF
>NA|NA|TRBJ2-1|TRBV7-2
TGTGCCAGCAGCTCCAATCGCGGTCCTTCGTTCTTC
CASSSNRGPSFF
>TRBD2|NA|TRBJ2-7|TRBV7-2
TGTGCCAGCAGCTTGGCGGGAGGGGGCACCTACGAGCAGTACTTC
CASSLAGGGTYEQYF
>NA|NA|TRBJ1-2|TRBV28
TGTGCCAGCAGTTTGGGGGCAGATTATGGCTACACCTTC
CASSLGADYGYTF
>TRBD2|NA|TRBJ2-1|TRBV9
TGTGCCAGCAGCCCCGTGGCTAGCGGGAGATTGGTTGAGCAGTTCTTC
CASSPVASGRLVEQFF
>TRBD2|few|TRBJ2-7|TRBV4-1
TGCGCCAGCCGACTAGCGGGGTCTCGTTCCTACGAGCAGTACTTC
CASRLAGSRSYEQYF
>NA|NA|TRBJ1-1|TRBV7-9
TGTGCCAGCAGCGGTAGACTAGAACAGAACACTGAAGCTTTCTTT
CASSGRLEQNTEAFF
>NA|NA|TRBJ1-5|TRBV7-9
TGTGCCAGCAGCGCCGACGGAGGGGATTTTTATAGCAATCAGCCCCAGCATTTT
CASSADGGDFYSNQPQHF
>TRBD1|NA|TRBJ2-7|TRBV5-5
TGTGCCAGCAGCTTGCACATACGACAGGGGAATTACGAGCAGTACTTC
CASSLHIRQGNYEQYF
>NA|NA|TRBJ2-1|TRBV28
TGTGCCAGCAGCTCCGGGTTGTTCTCCTACAATGAGCAGTTCTTC
CASSSGLFSYNEQFF
>NA|NA|TRBJ1-2|TRBV7-2
TGTGCCAGCAGCCCCGCGGGGGGCGGCTACACCTTC
CASSPAGGGYTF
>TRBD2|NA|TRBJ2-1|TRBV15
TGTGCCACCAGCAGAGAGGCTAGCGGGAGGGGCAATGAGCAGTTCTTC
CATSREASGRGNEQFF
>NA|NA|TRBJ2-5|TRBV28
TGTGCCAGCAGCCCCTCTCGGGTTCTGTACCAAGAGACCCAGTACTTC
CASSPSRVLYQETQYF
>TRBD2|NA|TRBJ2-3|TRBV7-2
TGTGCCAGCAGCCCGCAGACTAGCGGGGGGCCAAGAAATACGCAGTATTTT
CASSPQTSGGPRNTQYF
>NA|NA|TRBJ2-1|TRBV18
TGTGCCAGCTCACCTACCGGGACAACCTACAATGAGCAGTTCTTC
CASSPTGTTYNEQFF
>TRBD2|NA|TRBJ2-5|TRBV5-1
TGCGCCAGCAGCTTGGGACTAGCTCGACAAGAGACCCAGTACTTC
CASSLGLARQETQYF
>NA|NA|TRBJ2-5|TRBV27
TGTGCCAGCAGTTTAGCGCCGACGGGGGAGACCCAGTACTTC
CASSLAPTGETQYF
>TRBD1|NA|TRBJ1-1|TRBV6-6
TGTGCCAGCAGTTACTCTTCAGGGGGGACTGAAGCTTTCTTT
CASSYSSGGTEAFF
>TRBD2|NA|TRBJ2-1|TRBV15
TGTGCCACAAGCGGGAACCTCTACAATGAGCAGTTCTTC
CATSGNLYNEQFF
>NA|NA|TRBJ1-3|TRBV30
TGTGCCTGGAGTGTACTAGCCAGGGGAAGGAGGGCTGGAAACACCATATATTTT
CAWSVLARGRRAGNTIYF
>NA|NA|TRBJ1-5|TRBV18
TGTGCCAGCCAGGACGACAATCAGCCCCAGCATTTT
CASQDDNQPQHF
>NA|once|TRBJ1-1|TRBV2
TGTGCCAGCAGTGCTGGGAGAAACACTGAAGCTTTCTTT
CASSAGRNTEAFF
>TRBD1|NA|TRBJ2-1|TRBV29-1
TGCAGCGTTGAAGATGGTACAGGGGGCTACAATGAGCAGTTCTTC
CSVEDGTGGYNEQFF
>TRBD1|NA|TRBJ2-3|TRBV5-1
TGCGCCAGCAGCGCGGGACAGGAATCCGATACGCAGTATTTT
CASSAGQESDTQYF
>NA|once|TRBJ1-4|TRBV25-1
TGTGCCAGCAGTGAATCGCGGGCAGAGAATGAAAAACTGTTTTTT
CASSESRAENEKLFF
>NA|NA|TRBJ2-3|TRBV27
TGTGCCAGCAGTTTAACCAGAACAGATACGCAGTATTTT
CASSLTRTDTQYF
>NA|NA|TRBJ2-5|TRBV7-3
TGTGCCAGCAGCTTGGGGATCCAAGAGACCCAGTACTTC
CASSLGIQETQYF
>NA|once|TRBJ2-1|TRBV19
TGTGCCAGTAGTATAGAGGGTAGGCGGGAAAACAATGAGCAGTTCTTC
CASSIEGRRENNEQFF
>NA|NA|TRBJ2-5|TRBV27
TGTGCCAGCAGTTTTCGCTATGGTTGGGGGGAGACCCAGTACTTC
CASSFRYGWGETQYF
>NA|NA|TRBJ2-7|TRBV4-1
TGCGCCAGCAGCCAGACCGGGACAACATACGAGCAGTACTTC
CASSQTGTTYEQYF
>NA|once|TRBJ1-1|TRBV2
TGTGCCAGCAGTGAAGAGGGTGGCACTGAAGCTTTCTTT
CASSEEGGTEAFF
>TRBD2|NA|TRBJ2-3|TRBV5-8
TGTGCCAGCACTTGGGGGGGGAGCACAGATACGCAGTATTTT
CASTWGGSTDTQYF
>NA|NA|TRBJ2-5|TRBV6-1
TGTGCCAGCAGAGGGTTGGACCAAGAGACCCAGTACTTC
CASRGLDQETQYF
>TRBD2|NA|TRBJ2-7|TRBV29-1
TGCAGCGTTGAATGGGGGACTAGCAGGGAGCAGTACTTC
CSVEWGTSREQYF
>NA|few|TRBJ1-5|TRBV30
TGTGCCTGGGGACCGGGACTTTTTAATCAGCCCCAGCATTTT
CAWGPGLFNQPQHF
>NA|NA|TRBJ1-2|TRBV18
TGTGCCAGCTCACCAAATACAGGCGTCTATGGCTACACCTTC
CASSPNTGVYGYTF
>TRBD1|NA|TRBJ2-7|TRBV7-8
TGTGCCAGCAGCTTATGGGACAGGGGTGGCGAGCAGTACTTC
CASSLWDRGGEQYF
>NA|NA|TRBJ2-5|TRBV7-6
TGTGCCAGCAGCTTAGGAGGGCGGGAGACCCAGTACTTC
CASSLGGRETQYF
>TRBD2|NA|TRBJ2-2|TRBV2
TGTGCCAGCAGCCCGGGACTAGCGGGAAATATCGGGGAGCTGTTTTTT
CASSPGLAGNIGELFF
>NA|NA|TRBJ1-5|TRBV14
TGTGCCAGCAGCCAAGATTACAATCAGCCCCAGCATTTT
CASSQDYNQPQHF
>NA|NA|TRBJ2-7|TRBV2
TGTGCCAGCAAGATAGAGACAGGAACCTCCTACGAGCAGTACTTC
CASKIETGTSYEQYF
>NA|NA|TRBJ2-1|TRBV7-8
TGTGCCAGCAGCTTGACTCCGGGAGTCAACGATGAGCAGTTCTTC
CASSLTPGVNDEQFF
>NA|NA|TRBJ2-7|TRBV6-6
TGTGCCAGCAGTTACTATCCTGGGCAGGCCTACGAGCAGTACTTC
CASSYYPGQAYEQYF